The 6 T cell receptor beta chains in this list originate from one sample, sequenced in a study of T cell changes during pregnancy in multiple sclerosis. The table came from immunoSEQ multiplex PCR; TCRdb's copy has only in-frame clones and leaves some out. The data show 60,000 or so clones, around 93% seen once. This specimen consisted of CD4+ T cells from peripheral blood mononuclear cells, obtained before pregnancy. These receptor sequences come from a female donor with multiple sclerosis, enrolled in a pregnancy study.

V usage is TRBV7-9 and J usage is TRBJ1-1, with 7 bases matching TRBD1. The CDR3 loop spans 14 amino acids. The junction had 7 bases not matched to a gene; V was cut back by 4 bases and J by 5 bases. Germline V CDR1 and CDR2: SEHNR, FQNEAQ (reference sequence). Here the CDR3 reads CASSYRDRGTEAFF. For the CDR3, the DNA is TGTGCCAGCAGCTACCGGGACAGAGGGACTGAAGCTTTCTTT. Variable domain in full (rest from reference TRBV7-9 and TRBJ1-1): DTGVSQNPRHKITKRGQNVTFRCDPISEHNRLYWYRQTLGQGPEFLTYFQNEAQLEKSRLLSDRFSAERPKGSFSTLEIQRTEQGDSAMYLCASSYRDRGTEAFFGQGTRLTVV.

CDR3 sequence reads: CASSSGAPAGELFF. DNA of the CDR3: TGTGCCAGCAGCTCAGGCGCCCCGGCCGGGGAGCTGTTTTTT. This chain links TRBV9 with TRBJ2-2; D remains ambiguous. V shed 4 bases and J shed 6 bases, with 13 bases lying between them. Germline CDR1 reads SGDLS; CDR2 reads YYNGEE. The CDR3 is 14 residues long.

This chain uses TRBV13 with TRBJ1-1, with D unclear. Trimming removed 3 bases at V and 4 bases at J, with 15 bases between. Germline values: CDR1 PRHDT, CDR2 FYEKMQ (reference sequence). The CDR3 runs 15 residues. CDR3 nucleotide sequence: TGTGCCAGCAGCTTTCGGCCTTTAGCGGGCACTGAAGCTTTCTTT. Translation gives CASSFRPLAGTEAFF.

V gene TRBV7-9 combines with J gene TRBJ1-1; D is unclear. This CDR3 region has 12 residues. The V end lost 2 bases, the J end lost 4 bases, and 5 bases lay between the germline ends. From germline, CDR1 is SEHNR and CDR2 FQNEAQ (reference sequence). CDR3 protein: CASSLYGTEAFF. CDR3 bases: TGTGCCAGCAGCTTATACGGCACTGAAGCTTTCTTT.

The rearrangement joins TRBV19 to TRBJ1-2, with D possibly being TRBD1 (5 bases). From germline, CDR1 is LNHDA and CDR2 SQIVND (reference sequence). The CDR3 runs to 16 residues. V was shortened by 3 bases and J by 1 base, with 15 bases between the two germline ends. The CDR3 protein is CASSIGHGGRNYGYTF. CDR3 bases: TGTGCCAGTAGTATTGGACACGGAGGGCGTAACTATGGCTACACCTTC.

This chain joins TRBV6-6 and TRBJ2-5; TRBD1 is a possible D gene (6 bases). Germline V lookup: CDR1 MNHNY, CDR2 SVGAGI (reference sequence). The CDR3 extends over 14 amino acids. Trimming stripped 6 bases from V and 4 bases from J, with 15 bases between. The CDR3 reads CASRPGTRGETQYF. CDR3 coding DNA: TGTGCCAGCAGACCAGGGACACGGGGAGAGACCCAGTACTTC.